This passage covers 11 T cell receptor beta chains from one sample sequenced in a study of T-cell reconstitution after alpha-beta-depleted transplantation in children. Preparation of the TCRbeta library used unique molecular identifiers. TCRdb re-called the PCR reads with MiXCR, one entry per CDR3 protein. Among 100,000 to 130,000 distinct CDR3 sequences listed, 5% to 7% were seen once. The source material was PBMCs, mostly from graft donor cells, sampled 360 days after TCRalphabeta/CD19-depleted stem cell transplant. The receptors originated from a male patient between 2 and 10 years old who had a stem cell transplant for acute lymphoblastic leukemia, so the T cells may come from the graft donor.

This clonotype showed up just once. The V call is TRBV6-5, the J call TRBJ2-7, with D unresolved. This CDR3 has 15 amino acids. V lost 1 base to trimming and J lost 0 bases, with 10 bases between them. From germline, CDR1 is MNHEY and CDR2 SVGAGI. The DNA for the CDR3 is TGTGCCAGCAGTTACTTTATCCAGAGCTCCTACGAGCAGTACTTC. This codes for CASSYFIQSSYEQYF.

The chain recombines TRBV23-1 with TRBJ2-2; 8 bases agree with TRBD1. TRBV23-1 carries the ORF label, with uncertain function. The junction had 0 bases not matched to a gene; V was cut back by 0 bases and J by 0 bases. The CDR3 is 16 amino acids. In nucleotides, the CDR3 is TGCGCCAGCAGTCAATCGGACAGGGCGAACACCGGGGAGCTGTTTTTT. Its translation is CASSQSDRANTGELFF.

A few counts support this clonotype. The chain carries TRBV4-3 and TRBJ2-2, with 10 bases that match TRBD1. V lost 1 base and J lost 4; bases outside the gene matches: 3. This CDR3 spans 16 amino acids. The germline CDR1 and CDR2 sequences are LGHNA and YSLEER. Written as DNA, the CDR3 is TGCGCCAGCAGCCAAGCGTGGACAGGGGGCACCGGGGAGCTGTTTTTT. Translated, it gives CASSQAWTGGTGELFF.

There are many counts of this clonotype. This rearrangement joins TRBV5-1 to TRBJ1-4; D uncertain. The length of the CDR3 is 18 residues. Trimming removed 4 bases from V and 0 bases from J, with 19 bases in between. CDR1 SGHRS and CDR2 YFSETQ come from the germline V gene. The CDR3 spells CASSPRLRGPATNEKLFF. The CDR3 nucleotides are TGCGCCAGCAGCCCGCGACTTCGAGGACCTGCAACTAATGAAAAACTGTTTTTT. The full variable domain, in which reference TRBV5-1 and TRBJ1-4 provide the parts outside the CDR3, is KAGVTQTPRYLIKTRGQQVTLSCSPISGHRSVSWYQQTPGQGLQFLFEYFSETQRNKGNFPGRFSGRQFSNSRSEMNVSTLELGDSALYLCASSPRLRGPATNEKLFFGSGTQLSVL.

The chain links TRBV28 to TRBJ2-1; 7 bases agree with TRBD2. The V gene end was trimmed by 6 bases and the J gene end by 8 bases; junction bases not matched to a gene: 7. Germline CDR1 is MDHEN and CDR2 is SYDVKM. The CDR3 has 13 amino acids. CDR3 region: CASRCGRVYEQFF. DNA of the CDR3: TGTGCCAGCAGATGTGGGAGGGTCTATGAGCAGTTCTTC. Variable domain in full (rest from reference TRBV28 and TRBJ2-1): DVKVTQSSRYLVKRTGEKVFLECVQDMDHENMFWYRQDPGLGLRLIYFSYDVKMKEKGDIPEGYSVSREKKERFSLILESASTNQTSMYLCASRCGRVYEQFFGPGTRLTVL.

This clonotype showed up many times. V gene TRBV9 combines with J gene TRBJ2-5; D could derive from TRBD1 or TRBD2 (5 bases each). This CDR3 contains 15 residues. V was trimmed by 4 bases and J by 7 bases, leaving 20 bases between them. The germline CDR1 and CDR2 sequences are SGDLS and YYNGEE. The CDR3 DNA reads as TGTGCCAGCAGCCCTAGGGGTCTAGAGAGGGGGACCCAGTACTTC. It specifies CASSPRGLERGTQYF. The full variable domain, in which reference TRBV9 and TRBJ2-5 provide the parts outside the CDR3, is DSGVTQTPKHLITATGQRVTLRCSPRSGDLSVYWYQQSLDQGLQFLIQYYNGEERAKGNILERFSAQQFPDLHSELNLSSLELGDSALYFCASSPRGLERGTQYFGPGTRLLVL.

There are a few counts of this clonotype. The chain is built from TRBV20-1 and TRBJ2-5; D may match TRBD1 or TRBD2 (5 bases each). V was cut by 0 bases and J by 1 base, with 24 bases left in between. CDR3 length equals 19 residues. Germline lookup yields CDR1 DFQATT and CDR2 SNEGSKA (reference sequence). The CDR3 spells CSARDSWVGAGTFQETQYF. CDR3 nucleotide sequence: TGCAGTGCTAGAGATAGCTGGGTTGGGGCAGGGACCTTCCAAGAGACCCAGTACTTC.

This clonotype was observed many times. This chain connects TRBV12-3 or TRBV12-4 to TRBJ2-2, with D perhaps matching TRBD2 (5 bases). CDR3 size: 16 residues. Trimming pared 5 bases from V and 4 bases from J, leaving 17 bases between. In nucleotides, the CDR3 is TGTGCCAGCAGTGTTAGAAACGGGGTCCGCACCGGGGAGCTGTTTTTT. Protein: CASSVRNGVRTGELFF.

This clonotype has just a few counts. V usage is TRBV7-3 and J usage is TRBJ1-4; possibly TRBD1 for D (5 bases). CDR1 is SGHTA, CDR2 FQGTGA, per germline. There are 15 residues in the CDR3. The V end lost 5 bases, the J end lost 8 bases, and 18 bases lay between the germline ends. The chain's CDR3 is CASSPGGGAREKLFF. As DNA, the CDR3 is TGTGCCAGCAGCCCCGGGGGTGGGGCGCGAGAAAAACTGTTTTTT.

In its sample, this clonotype was seen many times. V usage is TRBV24-1 and J usage is TRBJ2-2; no clear D. CDR1 and CDR2 (germline): KGHDR, SFDVKD. V lost 3 bases and J lost 5, with 6 bases in between. The CDR3 totals 13 residues. The CDR3 sequence: CATSDKATGELFF. The CDR3 DNA sequence: TGTGCCACCAGTGATAAGGCGACCGGGGAGCTGTTTTTT.

This clonotype was found many times. V gene TRBV4-3 combines with J gene TRBJ1-2; tentatively, D is TRBD1 (5 bases). Germline assignment: CDR1 LGHNA and CDR2 YSLEER. V shed 1 base and J shed 0 bases, with 15 bases lying between them. The CDR3 runs to 17 residues. The CDR3 protein is CASSQVRGTPANYGYTF. The CDR3 coding sequence is TGCGCCAGCAGCCAAGTAAGGGGCACTCCAGCTAACTATGGCTACACCTTC.